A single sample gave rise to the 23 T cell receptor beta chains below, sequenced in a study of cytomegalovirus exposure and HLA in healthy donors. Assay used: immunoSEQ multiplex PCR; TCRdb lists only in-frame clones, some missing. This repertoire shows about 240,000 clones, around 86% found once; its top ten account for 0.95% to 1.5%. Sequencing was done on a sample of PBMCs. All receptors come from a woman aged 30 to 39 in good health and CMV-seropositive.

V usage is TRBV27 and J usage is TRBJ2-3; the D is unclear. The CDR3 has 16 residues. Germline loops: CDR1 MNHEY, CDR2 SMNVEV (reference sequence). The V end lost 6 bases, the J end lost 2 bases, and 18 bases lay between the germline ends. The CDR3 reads CASRRFGSLNTDTQYF. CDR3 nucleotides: TGTGCCAGCAGAAGGTTCGGCTCACTAAACACAGATACGCAGTATTTT.

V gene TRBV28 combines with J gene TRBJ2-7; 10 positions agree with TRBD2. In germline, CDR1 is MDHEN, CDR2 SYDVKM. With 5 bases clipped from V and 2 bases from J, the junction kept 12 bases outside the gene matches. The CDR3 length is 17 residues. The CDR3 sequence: CASSPWGASGSPYEQYF. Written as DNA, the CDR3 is TGTGCCAGCAGTCCCTGGGGCGCTAGCGGGAGCCCCTACGAGCAGTACTTC.

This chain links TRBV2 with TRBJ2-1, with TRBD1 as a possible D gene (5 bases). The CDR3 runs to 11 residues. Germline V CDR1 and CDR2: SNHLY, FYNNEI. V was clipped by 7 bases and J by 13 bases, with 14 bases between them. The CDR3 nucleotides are TGTGCCAGCATAGAGGACACAGACCAGTTCTTC. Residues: CASIEDTDQFF. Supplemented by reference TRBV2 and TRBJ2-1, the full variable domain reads EPEVTQTPSHQVTQMGQEVILRCVPISNHLYFYWYRQILGQKVEFLVSFYNNEISEKSEIFDDQFSVERPDGSNFTLKIRSTKLEDSAMYFCASIEDTDQFFGPGTRLTVL.

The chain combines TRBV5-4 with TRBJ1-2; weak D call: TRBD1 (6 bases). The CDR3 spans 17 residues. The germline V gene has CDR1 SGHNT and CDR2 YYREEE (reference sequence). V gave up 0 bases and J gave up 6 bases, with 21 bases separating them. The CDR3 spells CASSLASGTNVGHGYTF. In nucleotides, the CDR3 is TGTGCCAGCAGCTTGGCCTCCGGGACAAACGTCGGCCATGGCTACACCTTC.

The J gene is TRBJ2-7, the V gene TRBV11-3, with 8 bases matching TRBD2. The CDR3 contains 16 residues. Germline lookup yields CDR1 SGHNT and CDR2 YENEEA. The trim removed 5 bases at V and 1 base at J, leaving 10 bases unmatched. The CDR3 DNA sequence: TGTGCCAGCAGCCGAGACGGACTAGCAGAGTCCTACGAGCAGTACTTC. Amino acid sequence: CASSRDGLAESYEQYF.

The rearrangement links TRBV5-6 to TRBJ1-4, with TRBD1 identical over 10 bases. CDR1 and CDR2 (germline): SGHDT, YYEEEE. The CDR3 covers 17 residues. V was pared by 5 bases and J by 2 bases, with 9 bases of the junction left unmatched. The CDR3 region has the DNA TGTGCCAGCAGTACGACAGGGGGCATGGGGACTAATGAAAAACTGTTTTTT. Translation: CASSTTGGMGTNEKLFF.

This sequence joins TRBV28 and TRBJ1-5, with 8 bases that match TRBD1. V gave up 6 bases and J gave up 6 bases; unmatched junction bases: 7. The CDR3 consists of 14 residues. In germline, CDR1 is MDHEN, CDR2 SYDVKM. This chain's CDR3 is CASSTSGGSQPQHF. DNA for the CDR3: TGTGCCAGCAGCACCTCAGGGGGCAGTCAGCCCCAGCATTTT.

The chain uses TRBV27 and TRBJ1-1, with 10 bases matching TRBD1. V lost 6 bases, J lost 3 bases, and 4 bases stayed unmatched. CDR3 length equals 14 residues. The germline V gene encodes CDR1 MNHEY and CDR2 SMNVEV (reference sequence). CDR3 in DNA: TGTGCCAGCAGCCCGACAGGGGGCTACACTGAAGCTTTCTTT. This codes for CASSPTGGYTEAFF.

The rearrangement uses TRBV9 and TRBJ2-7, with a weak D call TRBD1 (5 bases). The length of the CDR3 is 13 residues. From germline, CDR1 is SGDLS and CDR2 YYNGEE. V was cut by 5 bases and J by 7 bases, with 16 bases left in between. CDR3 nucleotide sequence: TGTGCCAGCAGTCGGACAACCCAGGGAGAGCAGTACTTC. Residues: CASSRTTQGEQYF. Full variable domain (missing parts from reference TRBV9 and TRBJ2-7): DSGVTQTPKHLITATGQRVTLRCSPRSGDLSVYWYQQSLDQGLQFLIQYYNGEERAKGNILERFSAQQFPDLHSELNLSSLELGDSALYFCASSRTTQGEQYFGPGTRLTVT.

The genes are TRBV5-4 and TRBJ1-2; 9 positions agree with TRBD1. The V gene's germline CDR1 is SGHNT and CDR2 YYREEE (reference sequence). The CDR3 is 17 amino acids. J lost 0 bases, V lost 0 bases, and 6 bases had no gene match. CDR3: CASSLVGQGVANYGYTF. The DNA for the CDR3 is TGTGCCAGCAGCTTGGTGGGACAGGGTGTAGCTAACTATGGCTACACCTTC.

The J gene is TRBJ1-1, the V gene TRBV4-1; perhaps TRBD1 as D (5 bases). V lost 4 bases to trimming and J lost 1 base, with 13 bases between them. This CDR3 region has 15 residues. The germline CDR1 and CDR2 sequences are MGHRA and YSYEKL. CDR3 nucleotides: TGCGCCAGCAGCCTTTCTCCGACAGAGAACACTGAAGCTTTCTTT. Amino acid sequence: CASSLSPTENTEAFF.

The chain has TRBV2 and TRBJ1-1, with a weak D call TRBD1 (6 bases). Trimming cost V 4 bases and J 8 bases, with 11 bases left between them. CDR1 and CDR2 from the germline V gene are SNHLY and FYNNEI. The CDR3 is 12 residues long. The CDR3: CASSGQDGEAFF. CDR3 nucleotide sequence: TGTGCCAGCAGTGGACAGGATGGAGAAGCTTTCTTT.

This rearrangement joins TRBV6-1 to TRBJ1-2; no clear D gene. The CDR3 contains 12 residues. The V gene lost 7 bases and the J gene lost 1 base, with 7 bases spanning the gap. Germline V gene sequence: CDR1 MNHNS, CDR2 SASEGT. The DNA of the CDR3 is TGTGCCAGCACAGAAATTAACTATGGCTACACCTTC. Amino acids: CASTEINYGYTF.

CDR3 region: CASSPTVVGGLNEQYF. The DNA of the CDR3 is TGTGCCAGCTCACCGACGGTAGTGGGGGGGCTTAACGAGCAGTACTTC. The chain has TRBV18 and TRBJ2-7, with D tentatively TRBD2 (7 bases). The CDR3 totals 16 residues. The germline V gene has CDR1 KGHSH and CDR2 LQKENI. Trimming removed 3 bases from V and 5 bases from J, with 20 bases in between.

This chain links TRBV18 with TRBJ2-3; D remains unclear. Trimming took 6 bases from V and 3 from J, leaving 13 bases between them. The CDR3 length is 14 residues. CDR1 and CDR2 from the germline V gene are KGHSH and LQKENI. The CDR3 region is CASSVRHVTDTQYF. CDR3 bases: TGTGCCAGCTCCGTGAGACACGTAACAGATACGCAGTATTTT.

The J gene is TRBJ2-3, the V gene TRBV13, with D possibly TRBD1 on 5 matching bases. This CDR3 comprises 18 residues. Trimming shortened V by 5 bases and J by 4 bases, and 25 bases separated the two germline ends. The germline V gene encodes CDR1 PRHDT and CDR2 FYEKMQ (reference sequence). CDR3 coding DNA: TGTGCCAGCAGCAAGAAGGTCCAAGGAAGGGGCGCGCCAGATACGCAGTATTTT. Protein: CASSKKVQGRGAPDTQYF. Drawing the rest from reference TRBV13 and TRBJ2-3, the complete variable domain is AAGVIQSPRHLIKEKRETATLKCYPIPRHDTVYWYQQGPGQDPQFLISFYEKMQSDKGSIPDRFSAQQFSDYHSELNMSSLELGDSALYFCASSKKVQGRGAPDTQYFGPGTRLTVL.

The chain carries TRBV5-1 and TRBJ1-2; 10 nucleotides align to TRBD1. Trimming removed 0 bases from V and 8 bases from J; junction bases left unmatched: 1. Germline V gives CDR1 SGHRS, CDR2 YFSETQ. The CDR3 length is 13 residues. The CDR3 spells CASSLGQGAGYTF. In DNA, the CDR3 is TGCGCCAGCAGCTTGGGACAGGGGGCCGGCTACACCTTC.

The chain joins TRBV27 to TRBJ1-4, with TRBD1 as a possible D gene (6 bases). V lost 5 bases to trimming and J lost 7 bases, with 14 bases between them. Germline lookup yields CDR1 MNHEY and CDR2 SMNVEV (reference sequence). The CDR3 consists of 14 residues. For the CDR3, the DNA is TGTGCCAGCAGTCTAGACAGGCGGGCTGAAAAACTGTTTTTT. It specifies CASSLDRRAEKLFF. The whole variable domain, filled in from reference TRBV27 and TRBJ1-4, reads EAQVTQNPRYLITVTGKKLTVTCSQNMNHEYMSWYRQDPGLGLRQIYYSMNVEVTDKGDVPEGYKVSRKEKRNFPLILESPSPNQTSLYFCASSLDRRAEKLFFGSGTQLSVL.

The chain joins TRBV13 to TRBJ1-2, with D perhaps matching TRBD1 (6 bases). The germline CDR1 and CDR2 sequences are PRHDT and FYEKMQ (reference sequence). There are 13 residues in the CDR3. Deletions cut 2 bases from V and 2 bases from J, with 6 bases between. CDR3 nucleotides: TGTGCCAGCAGCTTAACAGGGAACTATGGCTACACCTTC. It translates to CASSLTGNYGYTF.

DNA of the CDR3: TGTGCCAGCAGTCCAGGGACTAGCGGGAAGCGGGAGCAGTTCTTC. Encoded protein: CASSPGTSGKREQFF. The chain employs TRBV27 and TRBJ2-1; 13 nucleotides align to TRBD2. Losses at the gene ends were 5 bases for V and 10 bases for J; bases not matched to a gene: 8. The CDR3 has 15 residues. In germline, CDR1 is MNHEY, CDR2 SMNVEV (reference sequence).

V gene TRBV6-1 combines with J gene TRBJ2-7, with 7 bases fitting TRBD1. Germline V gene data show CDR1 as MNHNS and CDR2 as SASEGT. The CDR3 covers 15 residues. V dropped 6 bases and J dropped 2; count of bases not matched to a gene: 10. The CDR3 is CASSETGIGTYEQYF. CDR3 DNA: TGTGCCAGCAGCGAGACAGGGATTGGGACCTACGAGCAGTACTTC.

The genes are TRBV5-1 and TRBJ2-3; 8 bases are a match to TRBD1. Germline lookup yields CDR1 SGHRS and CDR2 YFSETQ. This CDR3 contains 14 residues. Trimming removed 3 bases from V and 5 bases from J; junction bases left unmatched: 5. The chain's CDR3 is CASSYGQGGDTQYF. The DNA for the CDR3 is TGCGCCAGCAGCTACGGACAGGGAGGAGATACGCAGTATTTT.

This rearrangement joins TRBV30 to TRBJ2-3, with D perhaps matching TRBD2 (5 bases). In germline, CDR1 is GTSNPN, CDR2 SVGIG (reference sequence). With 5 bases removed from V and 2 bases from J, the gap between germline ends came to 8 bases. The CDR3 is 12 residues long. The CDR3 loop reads CAWEGATDTQYF. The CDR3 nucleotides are TGTGCCTGGGAGGGAGCCACAGATACGCAGTATTTT.